The 13 T cell receptor beta chains below come from one sample, sequenced in a study of blood T cells in healthy people across ages. Then a second PCR, running roughly 7 to 11 cycles, was carried out with a sample-barcoded 5' primer and a J-beta primer mix. One entry per CDR3 protein, called by TCRdb with MiXCR from the 5' RACE reads. The sample carries roughly 1,800,000 distinct CDR3 sequences, around half recorded once. The sample was blood. These TCRs come from a woman aged 40 to 55 in good health.

V and J are TRBV28 and TRBJ1-2; D remains ambiguous. CDR3 length equals 15 residues. The germline CDR1 and CDR2 sequences are MDHEN and SYDVKM. Trimming left V 7 bases short and J 4 bases short, with 19 bases between. The CDR3 reads CASNNERSSFYGYTF. The CDR3 DNA reads as TGTGCCAGCAATAACGAACGAAGCTCTTTCTATGGCTACACCTTC.

The V call is TRBV7-8, the J call TRBJ2-1; TRBD1 or TRBD2 may be the D gene (8 bases each). The CDR3 runs 15 residues. V was pared by 4 bases and J by 12 bases, with 22 bases between. CDR1 SGHVS and CDR2 FQNEAQ come from the germline V gene. CDR3 residues: CASSSSGQAAGGQFF. CDR3 coding DNA: TGTGCCAGCAGCTCCTCGGGACAGGCGGCGGGGGGGCAGTTCTTC.

In the case of this clonotype: The junction shows a germline mismatch at one end, possibly a read error. This rearrangement joins TRBV7-2 to TRBJ2-5, with 11 bases that match TRBD2. This CDR3 comprises 16 residues. CDR1 and CDR2 from the germline V gene are SGHTA and FQGNSA. The CDR3 sequence is CASSNNLAGGLETRYF. In DNA form, the CDR3 reads TGTGCCAGCAGCAACAATCTAGCGGGGGGTCTAGAGACCCGGTACTTC. The complete variable domain, with remaining parts taken from reference TRBV7-2 and TRBJ2-5, reads GAGVSQSPSNKVTEKGKDVELRCDPISGHTALYWYRQSLGQGLEFLIYFQGNSAPDKSGLPSDRFSAERTGGSVSTLTIQRTQQEDSAVYLCASSNNLAGGLETRYFGPGTRLLVL.

The CDR3 DNA reads as TGCGCCAGCAGCCAAGTTTGGGGGGGGGGCATCACAGATACGCAGTATTTT. This codes for CASSQVWGGGITDTQYF. V is TRBV4-1 and J is TRBJ2-3; a weak D match, TRBD2 (7 bases). With 1 base removed from V and 2 bases from J, the gap between germline ends came to 16 bases. Germline V gene lookup returns CDR1 MGHRA and CDR2 YSYEKL. The CDR3 has 17 residues.

V gene TRBV9 combines with J gene TRBJ2-7; D gene uncertain. Trimming cost V 3 bases and J 3 bases, with 16 bases left between them. From germline, CDR1 is SGDLS and CDR2 YYNGEE. The CDR3 totals 15 residues. DNA for the CDR3: TGTGCCAGCAGCGGAGATGGTAGCCCGTTCTACGAGCAGTACTTC. Residues: CASSGDGSPFYEQYF.

This clonotype occurred a few times. The gene calls are TRBV3-1 and TRBJ1-2; a possible D gene is TRBD1 (6 bases). CDR3 size: 16 residues. Germline V gene lookup returns CDR1 LGHDT and CDR2 YNNKEL (reference sequence). V lost 1 base, J lost 4 bases, and 16 bases lay in between. The CDR3, as DNA: TGTGCCAGCAGCCAAGGCTCGGGGGGCTACGGCTATGGCTACACCTTC. Translation gives CASSQGSGGYGYGYTF.

This clonotype was seen only a few times. V usage is TRBV10-3 and J usage is TRBJ2-3; D unresolved. The length of the CDR3 is 14 residues. CDR1 ENHRY and CDR2 SYGVKD come from the germline V gene. V lost 0 bases, J lost 2 bases, and 6 bases lay in between. The CDR3 nucleotides read TGTGCCATCAGTGAGTCGTTAAACACAGATACGCAGTATTTT. It encodes CAISESLNTDTQYF.

This clonotype has more than one count but fewer than ten. The CDR3 here is CSARAWGAGGSKPQETQYF. The CDR3 DNA reads as TGCAGTGCTAGAGCCTGGGGGGCGGGGGGCTCAAAACCGCAAGAGACCCAGTACTTC. The chain combines TRBV20-1 with TRBJ2-5; 8 bases map to TRBD2. This CDR3 is 19 amino acids long. Losses at the gene ends were 1 base for V and 2 bases for J; bases not matched to a gene: 18. Per the germline V gene, CDR1 is DFQATT and CDR2 is SNEGSKA (reference sequence).

The V and J genes are TRBV18 and TRBJ1-2; TRBD1 might be the D (6 bases). Germline lookup yields CDR1 KGHSH and CDR2 LQKENI. The length of the CDR3 is 14 residues. Trimming removed 2 bases at V and 4 bases at J, with 11 bases between. The CDR3 nucleotides are TGTGCCAGCTCACCAGGGGGCTTGGGCTATGGCTACACCTTC. It codes for CASSPGGLGYGYTF. Full variable domain (outside the CDR3, taken from reference TRBV18 and TRBJ1-2): NAGVMQNPRHLVRRRGQEARLRCSPMKGHSHVYWYRQLPEEGLKFMVYLQKENIIDESGMPKERFSAEFPKEGPSILRIQQVVRGDSAAYFCASSPGGLGYGYTFGSGTRLTVV.

The rearrangement uses TRBV6-1 and TRBJ1-2; D might be TRBD1 (5 bases). The CDR3 is made up of 14 amino acids. The V gene's germline CDR1 is MNHNS and CDR2 SASEGT. Between the trimmed V and J ends, which lost 5 bases and 4 bases, there was a span of 14 bases. The CDR3 spells CASSPYSGGYGYTF. As DNA, the CDR3 is TGTGCCAGCAGTCCATACAGCGGGGGCTATGGCTACACCTTC.

This chain uses TRBV7-3 with TRBJ2-5; D may match TRBD1 or TRBD2 (6 bases each). This CDR3 has 14 amino acids. Germline V lookup: CDR1 SGHTA, CDR2 FQGTGA. The V end lost 5 bases, the J end lost 4 bases, and 14 bases lay between the germline ends. CDR3 nucleotides: TGTGCCAGCAGCCCCTACGGGGGCATAGAGACCCAGTACTTC. Translated: CASSPYGGIETQYF.

This chain uses TRBV20-1 with TRBJ1-1; 9 bases are a match to TRBD1. CDR3 length equals 13 residues. The germline V gene encodes CDR1 DFQATT and CDR2 SNEGSKA (reference sequence). Trimming at V came to 6 bases and at J to 3 bases, leaving 5 bases not matched to a gene. CDR3 in amino acids: CSANRGRDTEAFF. The CDR3 bases are TGCAGTGCCAACAGGGGGCGAGACACTGAAGCTTTCTTT.

The chain links TRBV10-3 to TRBJ1-5; D is unclear. With 0 bases removed from V and 6 bases from J, the gap between germline ends came to 6 bases. Germline V gene sequence: CDR1 ENHRY, CDR2 SYGVKD. The CDR3 spans 13 residues. CDR3 nucleotides: TGTGCCATCAGTGAGTCCCAGAGTCAGCCCCAGCATTTT. This sequence encodes CAISESQSQPQHF.